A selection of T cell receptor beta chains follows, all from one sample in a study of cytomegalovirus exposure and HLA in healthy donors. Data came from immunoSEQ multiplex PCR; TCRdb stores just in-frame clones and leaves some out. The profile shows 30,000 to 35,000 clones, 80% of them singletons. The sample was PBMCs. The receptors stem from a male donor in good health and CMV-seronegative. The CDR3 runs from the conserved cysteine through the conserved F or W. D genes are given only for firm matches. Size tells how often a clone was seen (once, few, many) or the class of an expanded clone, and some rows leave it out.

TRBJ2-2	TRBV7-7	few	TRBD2	CASSSLAGRNTGELFF	TGTGCTAGCAGCTCCCTAGCGGGGAGGAACACCGGGGAGCTGTTTTTT
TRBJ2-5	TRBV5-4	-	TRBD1	CASSLGQGPQETQYF	TGTGCCAGCAGCTTGGGACAGGGTCCCCAAGAGACCCAGTACTTC
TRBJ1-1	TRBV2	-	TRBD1	CASKVETGTTEAFF	TGTGCCAGTAAAGTTGAGACAGGGACCACTGAAGCTTTCTTT
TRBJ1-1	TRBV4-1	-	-	CASSRGGNTEAFF	TGCGCCAGCAGCCGAGGGGGGAACACTGAAGCTTTCTTT
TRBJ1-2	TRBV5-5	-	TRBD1	CASSSQGALPGGYTF	TGTGCCAGCAGCTCCCAGGGGGCGCTTCCCGGGGGCTACACCTTC
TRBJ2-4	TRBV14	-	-	CASSQDRVVQYF	TGTGCCAGCAGCCAAGATCGGGTCGTTCAGTACTTC
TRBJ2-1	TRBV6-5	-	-	CASTTGGVNEQFF	TGTGCCAGCACAACAGGGGGGGTCAATGAGCAGTTCTTC
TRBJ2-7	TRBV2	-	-	CASIEPGRNEQYF	TGTGCGAGCATTGAGCCGGGGAGGAATGAGCAGTACTTC
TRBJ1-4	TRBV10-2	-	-	CASSVRNSLEKLFF	TGCGCCAGCAGTGTACGTAATTCCTTAGAGAAACTGTTTTTT
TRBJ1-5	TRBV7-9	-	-	CASRTENQPQHF	TGTGCCAGCAGGACAGAGAATCAGCCCCAGCATTTT
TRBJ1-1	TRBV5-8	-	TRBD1	CASSPRDRGLTEAFF	TGTGCCAGCAGCCCCCGGGACAGGGGGCTGACTGAAGCTTTCTTT
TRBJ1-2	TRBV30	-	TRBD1	CAGQGVNYGYTF	TGTGCCGGCCAGGGGGTGAACTATGGCTACACCTTC
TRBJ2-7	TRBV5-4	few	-	CASSLDTAARREQYF	TGTGCCAGCAGCTTGGATACAGCGGCGAGGCGTGAGCAGTACTTC
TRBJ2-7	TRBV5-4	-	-	CASSPRGYEQYF	TGTGCCAGCAGCCCCAGGGGCTACGAGCAGTACTTC
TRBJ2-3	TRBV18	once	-	CASSSEQGNTDTQYF	TGTGCCAGCTCAAGCGAACAGGGTAACACAGATACGCAGTATTTT
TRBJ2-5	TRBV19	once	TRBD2	CASSLGLALQETQYF	TGTGCCAGTAGTTTGGGACTAGCGCTGCAAGAGACCCAGTACTTC
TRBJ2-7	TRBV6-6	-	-	CASSENTGSTEQYF	TGTGCCAGCAGTGAGAATACAGGGTCCACGGAGCAGTACTTC
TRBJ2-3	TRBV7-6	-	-	CASSPIPQGISDTQYF	TGTGCCAGCAGCCCCATCCCCCAGGGGATCTCAGATACGCAGTATTTT
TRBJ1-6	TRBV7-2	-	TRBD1	CASRPNRGDNSPLHF	TGTGCCAGCAGACCTAACAGGGGTGATAATTCACCCCTCCACTTT
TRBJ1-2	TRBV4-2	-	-	CASSQVVQGNYGYTF	TGTGCCAGCAGCCAAGTAGTCCAGGGTAACTATGGCTACACCTTC
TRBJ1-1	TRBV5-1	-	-	CASSRPGVVNTEAFF	TGCGCCAGCAGCCGCCCAGGGGTGGTGAACACTGAAGCTTTCTTT
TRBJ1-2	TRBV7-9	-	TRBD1	CASSGTGTGTYGYTF	TGTGCCAGCAGCGGAACCGGGACAGGCACCTATGGCTACACCTTC
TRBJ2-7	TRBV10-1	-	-	CASSESECRRASKKHEQYF	TGCGCCAGCAGTGAGTCGGAGTGTCGGAGGGCATCCAAAAAACACGAGCAGTACTTC
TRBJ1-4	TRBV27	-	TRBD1	CASSSDRSNEKLFF	TGTGCCAGCAGTTCGGACAGGTCTAATGAAAAACTGTTTTTT
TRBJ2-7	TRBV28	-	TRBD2	CASSSAPSSGTTYEQYF	TGTGCCAGCAGTTCCGCCCCCTCTAGCGGCACTACCTACGAGCAGTACTTC
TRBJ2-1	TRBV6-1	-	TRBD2	CASSETTSGSYNEQFF	TGTGCCAGCAGTGAAACGACTAGCGGGAGTTACAATGAGCAGTTCTTC
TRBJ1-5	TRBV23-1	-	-	CASSQSRGMGDQPQHF	TGCGCCAGCAGTCAATCGAGAGGGATGGGTGATCAGCCCCAGCATTTT
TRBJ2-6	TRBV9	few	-	CASSVSSSGANVLTF	TGTGCCAGCAGCGTATCGAGCTCTGGGGCCAACGTCCTGACTTTC
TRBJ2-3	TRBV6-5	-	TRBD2	CASSYRAGRTDTQYF	TGTGCCAGCAGTTACCGAGCGGGGCGCACAGATACGCAGTATTTT
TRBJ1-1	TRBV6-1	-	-	CASNSWGYTEAFF	TGTGCCAGCAACTCCTGGGGCTACACTGAAGCTTTCTTT
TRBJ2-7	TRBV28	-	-	CASQVSYEQYF	TGTGCCAGCCAGGTCTCCTACGAGCAGTACTTC
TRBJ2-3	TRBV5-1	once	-	CASSFSAGYTDTQYF	TGCGCCAGCAGCTTTAGTGCGGGGTACACAGATACGCAGTATTTT
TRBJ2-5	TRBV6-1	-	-	CASTSRAIETQYF	TGTGCCAGCACCAGTCGTGCCATTGAGACCCAGTACTTC
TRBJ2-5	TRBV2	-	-	CASSDIVRGGRETQYF	TGTGCCAGCAGTGACATCGTCAGGGGCGGACGAGAGACCCAGTACTTC
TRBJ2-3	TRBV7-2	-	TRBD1	CASSLAPQGAADTQYF	TGTGCCAGCAGCTTAGCCCCGCAGGGGGCCGCAGATACGCAGTATTTT
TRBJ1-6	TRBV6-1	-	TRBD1	CASSDFYRGSSYNSPLHF	TGTGCCAGCAGTGATTTTTACAGGGGGAGCTCCTATAATTCACCCCTCCACTTT
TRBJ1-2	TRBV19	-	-	CASSIGTGGDGYTF	TGTGCCAGTAGTATTGGGACTGGCGGGGATGGCTACACCTTC